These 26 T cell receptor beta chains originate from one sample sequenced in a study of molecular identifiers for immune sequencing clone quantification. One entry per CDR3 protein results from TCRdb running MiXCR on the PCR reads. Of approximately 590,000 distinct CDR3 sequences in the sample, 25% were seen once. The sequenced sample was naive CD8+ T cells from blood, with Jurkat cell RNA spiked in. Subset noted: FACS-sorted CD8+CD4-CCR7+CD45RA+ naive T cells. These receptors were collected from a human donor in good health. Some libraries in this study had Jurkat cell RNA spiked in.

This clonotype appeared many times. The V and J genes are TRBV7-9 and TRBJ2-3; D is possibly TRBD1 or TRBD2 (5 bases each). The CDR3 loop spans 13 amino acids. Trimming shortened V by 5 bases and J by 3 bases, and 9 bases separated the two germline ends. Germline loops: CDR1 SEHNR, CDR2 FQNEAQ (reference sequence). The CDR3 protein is CASSGGETDTQYF. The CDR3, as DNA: TGTGCCAGCAGCGGGGGAGAGACAGATACGCAGTATTTT.

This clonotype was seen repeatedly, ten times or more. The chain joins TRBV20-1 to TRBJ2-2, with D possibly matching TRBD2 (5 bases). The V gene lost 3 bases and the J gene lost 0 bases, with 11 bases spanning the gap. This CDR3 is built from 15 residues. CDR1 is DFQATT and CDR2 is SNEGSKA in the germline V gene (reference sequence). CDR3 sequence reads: CSASGAVTNTGELFF. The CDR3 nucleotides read TGCAGTGCTAGCGGAGCGGTTACGAACACCGGGGAGCTGTTTTTT.

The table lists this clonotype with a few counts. CDR3 nucleotide sequence: TGTGCCAGCAGCTCCACAATTTGGGAAGTCACCTACCACACAGATACGCAGTATTTT. It codes for CASSSTIWEVTYHTDTQYF. The genes are TRBV13 and TRBJ2-3, with no clear D. Germline-derived CDR1 and CDR2 are PRHDT and FYEKMQ (reference sequence). Trimming removed 4 bases at V and 2 bases at J, with 25 bases between. The CDR3 contains 19 residues.

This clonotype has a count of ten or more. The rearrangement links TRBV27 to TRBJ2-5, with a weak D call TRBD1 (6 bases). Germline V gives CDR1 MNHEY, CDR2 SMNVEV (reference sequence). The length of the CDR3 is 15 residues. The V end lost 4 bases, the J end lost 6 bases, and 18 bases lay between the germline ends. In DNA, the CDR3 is TGTGCCAGCAGTTCATGGGAAACAGGGCGGAAGACCCAGTACTTC. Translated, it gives CASSSWETGRKTQYF.

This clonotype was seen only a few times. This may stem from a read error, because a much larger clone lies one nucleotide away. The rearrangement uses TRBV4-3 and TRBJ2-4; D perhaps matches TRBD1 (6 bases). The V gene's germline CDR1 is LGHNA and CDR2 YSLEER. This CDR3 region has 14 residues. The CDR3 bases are TGCGCCAGCAGCCAAGTGGACAGCAAAAGCATTCAGTACTTC. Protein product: CASSQVDSKSIQYF.

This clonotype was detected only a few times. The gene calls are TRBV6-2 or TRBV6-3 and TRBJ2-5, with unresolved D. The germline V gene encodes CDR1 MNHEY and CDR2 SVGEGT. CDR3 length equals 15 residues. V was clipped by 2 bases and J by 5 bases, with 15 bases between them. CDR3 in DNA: TGTGCCAGCAGTTACCCTTGGGCAGGATCGGAGACCCAGTACTTC. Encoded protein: CASSYPWAGSETQYF.

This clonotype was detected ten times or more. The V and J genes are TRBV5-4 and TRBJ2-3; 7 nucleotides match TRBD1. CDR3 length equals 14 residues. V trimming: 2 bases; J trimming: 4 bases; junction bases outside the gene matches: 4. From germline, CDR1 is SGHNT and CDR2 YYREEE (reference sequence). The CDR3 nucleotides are TGTGCCAGCAGCTTACAGGGGCTTCCAGATACGCAGTATTTT. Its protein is CASSLQGLPDTQYF.

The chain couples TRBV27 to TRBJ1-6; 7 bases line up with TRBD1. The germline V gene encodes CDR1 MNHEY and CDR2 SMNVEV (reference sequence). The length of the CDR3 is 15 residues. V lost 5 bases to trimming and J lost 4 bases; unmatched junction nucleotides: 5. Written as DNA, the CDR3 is TGTGCCAGCAGTGGAACAGGGGAGTATAATTCACCCCTCCACTTT. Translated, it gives CASSGTGEYNSPLHF.

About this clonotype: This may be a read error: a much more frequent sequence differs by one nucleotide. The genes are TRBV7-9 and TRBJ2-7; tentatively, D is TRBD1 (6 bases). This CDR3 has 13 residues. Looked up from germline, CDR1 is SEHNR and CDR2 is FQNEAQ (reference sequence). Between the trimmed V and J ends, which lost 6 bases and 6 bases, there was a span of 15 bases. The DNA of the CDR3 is TGTGCCAGCAGGGGTAGGACAGTCTGCGAGCAGTACTTC. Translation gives CASRGRTVCEQYF.

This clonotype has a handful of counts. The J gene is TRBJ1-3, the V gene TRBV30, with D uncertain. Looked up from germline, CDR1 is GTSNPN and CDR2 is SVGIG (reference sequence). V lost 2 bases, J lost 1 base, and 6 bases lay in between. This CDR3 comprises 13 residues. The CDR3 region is CAWSFASGNTIYF. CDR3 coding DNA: TGTGCCTGGAGTTTCGCATCTGGAAACACCATATATTTT.

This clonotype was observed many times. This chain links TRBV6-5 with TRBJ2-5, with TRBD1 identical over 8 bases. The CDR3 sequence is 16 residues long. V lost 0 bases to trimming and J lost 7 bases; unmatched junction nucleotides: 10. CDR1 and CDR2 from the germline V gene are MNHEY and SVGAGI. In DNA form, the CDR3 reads TGTGCCAGCAGTTACTCGTTTCGGGGACAGGATCGGACCCAGTACTTC. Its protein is CASSYSFRGQDRTQYF.

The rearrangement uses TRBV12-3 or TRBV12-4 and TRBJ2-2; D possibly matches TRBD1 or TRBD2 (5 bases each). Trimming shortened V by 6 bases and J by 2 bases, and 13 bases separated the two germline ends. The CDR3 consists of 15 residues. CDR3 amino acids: CASRLTGTNTGELFF. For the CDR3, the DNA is TGTGCCAGCAGGTTGACCGGGACCAACACCGGGGAGCTGTTTTTT.

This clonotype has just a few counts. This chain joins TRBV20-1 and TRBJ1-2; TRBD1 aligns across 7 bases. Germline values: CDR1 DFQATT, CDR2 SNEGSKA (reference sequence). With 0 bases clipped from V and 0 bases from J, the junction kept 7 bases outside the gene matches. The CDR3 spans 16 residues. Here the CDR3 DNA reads TGCAGTGCTAGAGAGGGACAGATGCAATCTAACTATGGCTACACCTTC. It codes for CSAREGQMQSNYGYTF.

CDR3 in amino acids: CASSQTGGDGFGYTF. The CDR3 DNA reads as TGTGCCAGCAGTCAGACAGGGGGCGACGGCTTTGGCTACACCTTC. The chain carries TRBV28 and TRBJ1-2; the match to TRBD1 covers 10 bases. V was pared by 5 bases and J by 7 bases, with 10 bases of the junction left unmatched. The CDR3 extends over 15 amino acids. The V gene's germline CDR1 is MDHEN and CDR2 SYDVKM.

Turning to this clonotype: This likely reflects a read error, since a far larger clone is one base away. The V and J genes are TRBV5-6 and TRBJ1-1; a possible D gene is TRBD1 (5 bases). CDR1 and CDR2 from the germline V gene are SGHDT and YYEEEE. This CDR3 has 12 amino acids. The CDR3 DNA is TGTGCCAGCGGCTTGGAAGGGGCTGAAGCTTTCTTT. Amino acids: CASGLEGAEAFF.

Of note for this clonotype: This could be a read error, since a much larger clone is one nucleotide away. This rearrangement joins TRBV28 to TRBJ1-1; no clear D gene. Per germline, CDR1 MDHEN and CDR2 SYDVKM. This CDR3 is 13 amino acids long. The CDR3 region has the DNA TGTGCCAGCAGTTTTCGGCGTCTGCCTGAAGCTCTCTTT. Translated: CASSFRRLPEALF.

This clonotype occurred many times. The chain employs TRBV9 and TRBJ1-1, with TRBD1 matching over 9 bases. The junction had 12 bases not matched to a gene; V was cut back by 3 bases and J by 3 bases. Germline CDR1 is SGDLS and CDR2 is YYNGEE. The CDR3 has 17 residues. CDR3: CASSAGTGSSEDTEAFF. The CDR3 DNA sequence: TGTGCCAGCAGCGCCGGGACAGGGTCGTCGGAAGACACTGAAGCTTTCTTT.

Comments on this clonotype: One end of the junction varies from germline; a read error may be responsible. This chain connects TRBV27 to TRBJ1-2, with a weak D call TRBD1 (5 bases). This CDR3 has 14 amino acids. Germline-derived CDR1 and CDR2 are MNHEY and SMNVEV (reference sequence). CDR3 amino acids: CASSLHPGATGYTF. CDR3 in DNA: TGCGCCAGCAGTTTACATCCCGGGGCCACTGGCTACACCTTC.

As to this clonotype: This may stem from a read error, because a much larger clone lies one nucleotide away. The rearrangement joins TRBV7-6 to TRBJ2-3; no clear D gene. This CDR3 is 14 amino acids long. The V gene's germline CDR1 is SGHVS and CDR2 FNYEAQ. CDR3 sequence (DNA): TGTGCCAGCAGCTTAGAGGATGGCACAGATACGCAGTGTTTT. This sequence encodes CASSLEDGTDTQCF.

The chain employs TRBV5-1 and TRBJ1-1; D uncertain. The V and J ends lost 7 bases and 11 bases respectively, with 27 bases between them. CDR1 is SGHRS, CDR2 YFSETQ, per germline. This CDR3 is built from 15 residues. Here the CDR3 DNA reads TGCGCCAGCGGCTGGCCCGGGGTCGGGAACCCTGGGGCTTTCTTT. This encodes CASGWPGVGNPGAFF.

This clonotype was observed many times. CDR3 protein: CAWSAGAASNEKLFF. As DNA, the CDR3 is TGTGCCTGGAGTGCTGGCGCAGCCTCTAATGAAAAACTGTTTTTT. The rearrangement links TRBV30 to TRBJ1-4; no clear D. V shed 1 base and J shed 3 bases, with 12 bases lying between them. This CDR3 contains 15 residues. Germline CDR1 GTSNPN, CDR2 SVGIG (reference sequence).

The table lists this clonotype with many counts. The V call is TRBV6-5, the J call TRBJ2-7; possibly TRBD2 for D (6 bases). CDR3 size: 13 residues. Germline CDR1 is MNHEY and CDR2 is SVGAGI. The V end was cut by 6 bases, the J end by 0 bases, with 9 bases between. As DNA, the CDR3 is TGTGCCAGCAGGGAGGGGTTCTCCTACGAGCAGTACTTC. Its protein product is CASREGFSYEQYF.

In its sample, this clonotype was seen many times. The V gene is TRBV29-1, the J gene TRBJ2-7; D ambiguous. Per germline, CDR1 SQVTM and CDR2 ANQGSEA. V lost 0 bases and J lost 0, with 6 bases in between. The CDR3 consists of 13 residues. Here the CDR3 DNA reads TGCAGCGTTGAAGACAGGATCTCCTACGAGCAGTACTTC. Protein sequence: CSVEDRISYEQYF.

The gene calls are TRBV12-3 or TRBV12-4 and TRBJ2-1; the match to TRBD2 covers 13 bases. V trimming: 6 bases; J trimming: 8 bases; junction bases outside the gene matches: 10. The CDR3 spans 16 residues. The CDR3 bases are TGTGCCAGCAGCGATGGACTAGCGGGAGTAGACGATGAGCAGTTCTTC. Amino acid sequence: CASSDGLAGVDDEQFF.

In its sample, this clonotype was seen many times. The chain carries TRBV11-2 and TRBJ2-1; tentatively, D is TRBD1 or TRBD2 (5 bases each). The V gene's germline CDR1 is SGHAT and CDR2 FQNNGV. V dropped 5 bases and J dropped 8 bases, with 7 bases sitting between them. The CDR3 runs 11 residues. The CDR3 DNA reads TGTGCCAGCAGCATGGGGGATGAGCAGTTCTTC. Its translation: CASSMGDEQFF.

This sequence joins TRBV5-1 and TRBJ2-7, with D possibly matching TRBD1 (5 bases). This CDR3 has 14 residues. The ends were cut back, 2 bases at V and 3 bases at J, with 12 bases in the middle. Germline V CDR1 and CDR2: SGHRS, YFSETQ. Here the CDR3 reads CASSFETEIYEQYF. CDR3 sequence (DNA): TGCGCCAGCAGCTTCGAGACAGAGATCTACGAGCAGTACTTC.